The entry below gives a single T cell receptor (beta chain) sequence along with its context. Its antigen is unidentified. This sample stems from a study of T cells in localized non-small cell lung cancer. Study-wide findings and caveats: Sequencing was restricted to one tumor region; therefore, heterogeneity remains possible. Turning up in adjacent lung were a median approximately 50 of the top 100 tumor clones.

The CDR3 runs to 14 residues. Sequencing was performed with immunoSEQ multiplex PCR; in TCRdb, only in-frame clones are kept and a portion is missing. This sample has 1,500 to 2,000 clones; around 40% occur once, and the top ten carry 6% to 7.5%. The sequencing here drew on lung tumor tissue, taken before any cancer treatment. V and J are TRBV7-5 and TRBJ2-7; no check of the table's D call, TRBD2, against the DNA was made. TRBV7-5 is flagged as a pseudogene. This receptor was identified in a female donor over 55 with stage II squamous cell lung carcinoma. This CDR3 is CASSSIGLALFPYF. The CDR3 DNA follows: TGTGCCAGCAGCTCGATAGGACTAGCATTGTTCCCGTACTTC.